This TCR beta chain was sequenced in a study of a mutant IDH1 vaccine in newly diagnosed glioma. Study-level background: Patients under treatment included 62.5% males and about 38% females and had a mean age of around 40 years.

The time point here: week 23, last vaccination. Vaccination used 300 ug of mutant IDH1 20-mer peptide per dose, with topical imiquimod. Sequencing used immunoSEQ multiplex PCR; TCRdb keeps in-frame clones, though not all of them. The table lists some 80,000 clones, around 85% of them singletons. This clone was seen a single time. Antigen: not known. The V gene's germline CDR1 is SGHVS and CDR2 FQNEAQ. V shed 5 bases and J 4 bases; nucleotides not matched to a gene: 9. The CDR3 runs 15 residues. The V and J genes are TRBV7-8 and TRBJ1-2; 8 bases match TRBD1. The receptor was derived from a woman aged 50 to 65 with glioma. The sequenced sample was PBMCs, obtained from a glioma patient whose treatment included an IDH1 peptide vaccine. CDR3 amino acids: CASSPRQGRSYGYTF. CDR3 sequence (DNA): TGTGCCAGCAGCCCCCGACAGGGGAGGAGCTATGGCTACACCTTC.